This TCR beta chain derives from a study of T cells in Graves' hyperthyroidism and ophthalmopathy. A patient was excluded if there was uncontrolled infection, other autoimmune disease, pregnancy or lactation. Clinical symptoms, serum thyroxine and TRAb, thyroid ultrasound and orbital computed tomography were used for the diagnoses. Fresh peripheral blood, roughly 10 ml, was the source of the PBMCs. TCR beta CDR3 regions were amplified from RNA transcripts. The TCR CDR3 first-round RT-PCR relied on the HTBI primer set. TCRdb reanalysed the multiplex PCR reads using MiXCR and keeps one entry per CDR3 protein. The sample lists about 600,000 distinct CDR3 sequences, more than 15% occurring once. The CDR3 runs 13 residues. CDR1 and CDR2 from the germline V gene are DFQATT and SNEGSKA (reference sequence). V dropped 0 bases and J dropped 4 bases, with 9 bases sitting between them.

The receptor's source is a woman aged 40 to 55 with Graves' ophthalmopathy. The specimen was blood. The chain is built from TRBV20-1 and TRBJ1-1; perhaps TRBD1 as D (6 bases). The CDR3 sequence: CSAREGGITEAFF. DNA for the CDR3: TGCAGTGCTAGAGAGGGGGGCATCACTGAAGCTTTCTTT.